These 2 T cell receptor beta chains were all obtained from the same sample, sequenced in a study of blood T cell repertoires in COVID-19. The protocol was immunoSEQ multiplex PCR, while the TCRdb copy is restricted to in-frame clones and leaves out a portion. The table shows around 140,000 clones, with approximately 88% occurring only once. Sequenced input: peripheral blood. The receptors stem from a human donor in a cohort sampled during active COVID-19.

In this sample, this clone turned up once. This chain uses TRBV18 with TRBJ1-1; 7 bases match TRBD1. The CDR3 contains 15 residues. Germline V gene lookup returns CDR1 KGHSH and CDR2 LQKENI. V was clipped by 1 base and J by 4 bases; unmatched bases: 6. The CDR3 loop is CASSPREGAGTEAFF. The CDR3 coding sequence is TGTGCCAGCTCACCACGCGAGGGGGCGGGCACTGAAGCTTTCTTT.

CDR3 in amino acids: CASSLGLASLKFF. The CDR3 region has the DNA TGTGCCAGCAGCCTCGGACTAGCCTCATTGAAGTTCTTC. The rearrangement links TRBV7-2 to TRBJ2-1; TRBD2 matches at 8 bases. The CDR3 spans 13 residues. V lost 5 bases and J lost 14; bases outside the gene matches: 11. Germline V gene data show CDR1 as SGHTA and CDR2 as FQGNSA.